The present TCR beta chain was sequenced within a study of shared clonotypes between healthy human individuals. Looking at the study overall: Donors consisted of two women and a few men between 18 and 49. CD4 naive and memory got three plates each, CD8 naive two, CD8 memory one. Study-wide results and limits: Rarefaction gave evidence that sorted-subset sequencing remained incomplete despite large depth. In having few donors, the study represented limited genetic and exposure-history diversity.

With respect to this clone: Its antigen remains unknown.

Germline lookup yields CDR1 MNHEY and CDR2 SVGAGI. The CDR3 is made up of 11 amino acids. V shed 10 bases and J 5 bases; nucleotides not matched to a gene: 4. The repertoire was sequenced with immunoSEQ multiplex PCR; TCRdb's copy has only in-frame clones and lacks some. The sample holds approximately 1.5 million clones, approximately 98% seen once. The chain joins TRBV6-5 to TRBJ2-7; 8 bases line up with TRBD1. This sequence originates from a man aged 25 to 40 in good health. Sequenced material: naive CD4+ T cells sorted from blood. The sample's subset: CD45RA+ positively selected. This CDR3 reads CANYRGNEQYF. In nucleotides, the CDR3 is TGTGCCAACTACAGGGGGAACGAGCAGTACTTC.